This record covers a single T cell receptor beta chain. Its antigen is as yet unknown. At one boundary the junction diverges from the germline segment, which might be a read error. The data belong to a study of cytomegalovirus exposure and HLA in healthy donors. PCR was performed using 60 Vbeta and 13 Jbeta primers. Generated by immunoSEQ multiplex PCR, the TCRdb table keeps only in-frame clones and is missing some. Found here are over 150,000 clones, 81% of them singletons; the top ten hold 1.5% to 2%. Study findings and constraints: An analysis that was carried out later associated fewer than 20,000 TCR beta sequences with HLA alleles at 0.05 false discovery rate. A prior analysis recorded that most TCR beta V segments were productive about 87% or about 30% of the time. Highest at DRB1 and lowest at HLA-C, TCR association rates differed among HLA loci in a later analysis. Among TCR beta chains, those listed as cytomegalovirus-associated numbered fewer than 200.

What was sequenced was PBMCs. This TCR was sampled from a woman younger than 35 in good health and CMV-seronegative.

CDR3 nucleotide sequence: TGTTCCAGCAGCTCCTACAGGGGTACGGGGATCTACGAGCAGTACTTC. Residues: CSSSSYRGTGIYEQYF. The chain uses TRBV7-9 and TRBJ2-7; 7 bases align to TRBD1. Germline values: CDR1 SEHNR, CDR2 FQNEAQ (reference sequence). The CDR3 sequence is 16 residues long.